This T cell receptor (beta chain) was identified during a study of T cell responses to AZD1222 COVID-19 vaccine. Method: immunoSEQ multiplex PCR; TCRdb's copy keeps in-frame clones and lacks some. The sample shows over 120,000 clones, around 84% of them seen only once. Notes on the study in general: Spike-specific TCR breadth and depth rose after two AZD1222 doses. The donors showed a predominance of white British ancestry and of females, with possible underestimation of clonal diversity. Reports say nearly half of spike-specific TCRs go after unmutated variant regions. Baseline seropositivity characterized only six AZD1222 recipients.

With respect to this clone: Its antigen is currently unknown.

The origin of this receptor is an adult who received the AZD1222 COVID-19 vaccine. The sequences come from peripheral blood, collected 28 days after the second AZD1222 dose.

CDR3 in amino acids: CASSQTSGNSDTQYF. In DNA, the CDR3 is TGTGCCAGCAGCCAGACTAGCGGTAATTCCGATACGCAGTATTTT. The rearrangement links TRBV3-1 (or the pseudogene TRBV3-2) to TRBJ2-3; 9 bases map to TRBD2. Germline CDR1 is LGHDT and CDR2 is YNNKEL (reference sequence). V lost 3 bases, J lost 6 bases, and 7 bases stayed unmatched. This CDR3 comprises 15 residues.